This T cell receptor (beta chain) was obtained from a study of shared clonotypes between healthy human individuals (dated by TCRdb to 2019 to 2021). Notes on the research overall: A couple of women and a few men aged 18 to 49 years were included in the cohort. For each donor, three plates each were used for CD4 naive and CD4 memory, two plates were used for CD8 naive, and one plate was used for CD8 memory. The study deeply sequenced blood TCR repertoires of 5 or 6 healthy adults to estimate repertoire size and the extent of clonotype sharing between individuals. To increase sequencing depth and limit assay-specific biases, TCR repertoire library preparation and sequencing were carried out by different laboratories using diverse techniques. Each donor's leukapheresis produced roughly between roughly 0.85 and 9.5 billion PBMCs. Overall study outcomes, separate from this receptor: Pairwise subsampling led to the expectation that sequencing depth would affect the degree of clonotype sharing among donors. Because the study included only a small number of donors, the genetic and exposure-history diversity represented was limited. Clonotypes shared by all four sorted-subset donors showed higher generation probabilities than non-shared clonotypes. Estimated clonotype richness was generally larger for naive than for memory subsets. Even with the large sequencing depth, rarefaction of the sorted-subset datasets indicated that sequencing was incomplete. Only blood was sampled, and tissue TCR repertoires likely differ from those in blood. Across a handful of donors, approximately 5% of naive CD4, 3.5% of naive CD8, about 2.3% of memory CD4, and roughly 0.41% of memory CD8 clonotypes were shared.

The donors were healthy, HIV-negative adults who had no recently reported acute infections or vaccinations. All donors were Caucasian adults living in Nashville, Tennessee, USA. CD4+ T cells were enriched through magnetic negative selection, after which naive cells were positively selected on CD45RA and the remaining negative fraction served as the memory subset. Blood was obtained by leukapheresis, after which PBMCs were separated by Ficoll-Histopaque density gradient centrifugation and cryopreserved in liquid nitrogen vapor phase. Analytical flow cytometry was used to check the purity and quantity of each magnetically sorted T cell population. Genomic DNA was isolated from every sorted fraction and measured by UV absorbance on a Nanodrop 2000c. Germline trimming amounts to 6 bases on V and 8 bases on J, with 19 as the count of junction bases outside the gene matches. The CDR3 measures 17 amino acids from cysteine to phenylalanine. Only the CDR3 region is kept as DNA, spanning 51 bases read in frame from base 1. The germline V gene (reference sequence) supplies CDR1 MNHEY and CDR2 SMNVEV.

With regard to this clone: The specificity of this receptor is unknown. No quality values exist for individual bases; no much larger clone is one base distant.

Using the deep immunoSEQ assay, TCR CDR3 regions were amplified from genomic DNA by multiplex PCR. Extracted genomic DNA from each cell subset was spread evenly across all wells of several immunoSEQ 96-well plates, with each plate serving as a replicate. For sorted subsets, approximately 0.2 ug of genomic DNA, equivalent to some 30,000 T cell genomes, went into each replicate PCR. Purified libraries were quantified with a Qubit 3.0 fluorometer, sized on a Bioanalyzer 2100, and re-quantified with the KAPA Library Quantification kit. Every immunoSEQ 96-well plate was sequenced on a separate single-read 150-cycle Illumina NextSeq 550 flow cell. From the authors' description of their analysis: Because only junctional sequences without quality scores were contained in the immunoSEQ output, filtering matching that applied to full-length reads could not be performed. To assign V/J genes and CDR3, sequences were annotated against IMGT germline references using PyIR, a Python wrapper for IgBLAST v1.9. Reads were filtered out if the reads had weak V/J assignments (E-value above 1e-6), no CDR3, stop codons, out-of-frame junctions, or ambiguous translated residues. V3J clonotypes were defined as sequences sharing an identical inferred V gene, J gene, and CDR3 amino acid sequence. To compute the percentage overlap between repertoires, the number of shared unique clonotypes was divided by the size of the smaller repertoire. RTK rarefaction, the Chao1 estimator, and Recon v2.1 estimates of unobserved clonotypes were used to assess repertoire richness. Generation probabilities were computed with OLGA for all TCRbeta clonotypes obtained by the gDNA method from four donors. TCRdb took over this immuneACCESS table, retaining in-frame rearrangements with V and J assigned. Such tables are incomplete; in checked studies, under half of the missing clones stem from an unresolved V gene, and the remainder is unexplained. The V and J calls and the clone size are those of that table, but D and trimming were determined from the DNA. Within this sample are about 1,500,000 clones, with roughly 96% of them counted one time only. The ten largest clones capture approximately 1% of the sample.

This receptor chain uses TRBV27 and TRBJ1-2; the central 9 bases match TRBD1. Sequenced material: naive CD4+ T cells sorted from blood. What the cell subset or site label conveys for this sample: CD45RA+ positively selected. The source is a man younger than 40 in good health. The CDR3 protein is CASSPLGQGGATEGYTF. The nucleotide sequence is given as TGTGCCAGCAGCCCCCTGGGACAGGGAGGCGCTACGGAAGGCTACACCTTC.